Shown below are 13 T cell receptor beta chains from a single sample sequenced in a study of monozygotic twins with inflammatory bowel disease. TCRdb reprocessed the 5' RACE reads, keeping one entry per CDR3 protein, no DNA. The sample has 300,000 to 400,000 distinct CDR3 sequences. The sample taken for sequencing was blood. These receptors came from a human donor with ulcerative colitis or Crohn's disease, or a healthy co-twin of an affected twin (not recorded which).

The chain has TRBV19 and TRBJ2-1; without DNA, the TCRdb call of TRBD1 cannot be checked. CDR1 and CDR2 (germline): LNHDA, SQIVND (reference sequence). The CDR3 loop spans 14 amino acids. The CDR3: CASSETVIPNEQFF. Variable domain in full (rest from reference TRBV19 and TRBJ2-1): DGGITQSPKYLFRKEGQNVTLSCEQNLNHDAMYWYRQDPGQGLRLIYYSQIVNDFQKGDIAEGYSVSREKKESFPLTVTSAQKNPTAFYLCASSETVIPNEQFFGPGTRLTVL.

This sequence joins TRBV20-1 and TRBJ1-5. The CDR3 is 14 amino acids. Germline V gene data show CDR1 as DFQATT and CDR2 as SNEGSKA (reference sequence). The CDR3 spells CSATQGGNNQPQHF.

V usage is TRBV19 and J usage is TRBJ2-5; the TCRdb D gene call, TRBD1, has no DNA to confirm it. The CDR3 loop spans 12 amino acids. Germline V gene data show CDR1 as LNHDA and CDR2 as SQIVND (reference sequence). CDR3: CASSITGETQYF.

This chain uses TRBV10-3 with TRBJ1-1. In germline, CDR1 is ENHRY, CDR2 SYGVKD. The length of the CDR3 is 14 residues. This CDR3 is CAISDTLGNTEAFF.

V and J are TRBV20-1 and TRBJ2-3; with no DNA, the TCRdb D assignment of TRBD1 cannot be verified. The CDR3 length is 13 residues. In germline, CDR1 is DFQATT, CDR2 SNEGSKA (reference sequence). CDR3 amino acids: CSARGVRADTQYF.

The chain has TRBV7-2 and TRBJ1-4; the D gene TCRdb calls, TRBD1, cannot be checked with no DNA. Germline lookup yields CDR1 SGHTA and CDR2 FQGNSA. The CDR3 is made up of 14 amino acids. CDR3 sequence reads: CASSLYRGEGKLFF.

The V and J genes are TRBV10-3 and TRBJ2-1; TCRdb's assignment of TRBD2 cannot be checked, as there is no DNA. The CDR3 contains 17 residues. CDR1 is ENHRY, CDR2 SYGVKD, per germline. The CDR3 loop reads CAISESLPSGTYNEQFF.

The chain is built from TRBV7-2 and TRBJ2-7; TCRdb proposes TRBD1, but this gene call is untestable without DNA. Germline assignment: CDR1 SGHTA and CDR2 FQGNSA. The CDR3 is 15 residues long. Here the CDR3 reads CASSLEGGYPYEQYF.

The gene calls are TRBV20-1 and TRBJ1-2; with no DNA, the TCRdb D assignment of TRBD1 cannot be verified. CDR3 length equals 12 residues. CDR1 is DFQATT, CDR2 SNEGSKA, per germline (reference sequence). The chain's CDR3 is CSAPTGAYGYTF.

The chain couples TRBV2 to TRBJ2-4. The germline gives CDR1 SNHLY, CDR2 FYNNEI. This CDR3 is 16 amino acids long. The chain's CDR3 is CASSESQILAKNILYF.

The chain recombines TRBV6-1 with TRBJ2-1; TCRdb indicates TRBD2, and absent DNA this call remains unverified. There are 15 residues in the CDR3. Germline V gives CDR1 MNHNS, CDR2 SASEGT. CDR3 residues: CASSVSGTPYNEQFF.

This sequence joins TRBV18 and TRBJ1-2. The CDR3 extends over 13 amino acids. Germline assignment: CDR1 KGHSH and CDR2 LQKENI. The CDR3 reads CASSPEENYGYTF.

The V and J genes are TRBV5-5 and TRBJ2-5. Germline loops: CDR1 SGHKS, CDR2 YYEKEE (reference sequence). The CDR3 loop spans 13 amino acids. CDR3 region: CASSSDGEETQYF.